This T cell receptor (beta chain) was identified during a study of early T cells in non-severe SARS-CoV-2 infection. This clonotype was seen a handful of times. CDR3 length equals 10 residues. Germline V gives CDR1 SQVTM, CDR2 ANQGSEA. The V and J ends lost 4 bases and 2 bases respectively, with 3 bases between them. Via MiXCR, TCRdb re-called the 5' RACE reads, giving one row per CDR3 protein. Here the sample spans 70,000 to 95,000 distinct CDR3 sequences, 16% being singletons. The clonotype originates from an adult who was a healthcare worker with PCR-confirmed SARS-CoV-2 infection or an uninfected control (not recorded which). The chain carries TRBV29-1 and TRBJ2-7; no clear D gene. The specimen was whole blood. For the CDR3, the DNA is TGCAGCGTTGGGACCTACGAGCAGTACTTC. It specifies CSVGTYEQYF.